Listed here are 2 T cell receptor beta chains from one sample, sequenced in a study of PD-L1 blockade in urothelial cancer. Sample time point: peripheral blood 6 weeks after treatment start. TCRdb's copy holds only in-frame clones and misses some; the assay was immunoSEQ multiplex PCR. In the table there are under 60,000 clones, roughly 86% of which are singletons. Sequenced material: PBMCs, taken around atezolizumab (anti-PD-L1) treatment. The receptors derive from a man between 60 and 70 years old with urothelial cancer.

CDR3 DNA sequence: TGTGCCAGCAGTGGATTCAGGGCTGGGACCGGGGAGCTGTTTTTT. It specifies CASSGFRAGTGELFF. The genes are TRBV2 and TRBJ2-2; maybe TRBD1 (5 bases). V lost 4 bases to trimming and J lost 5 bases, with 14 bases between them. Germline V gene data show CDR1 as SNHLY and CDR2 as FYNNEI. This CDR3 comprises 15 residues.

The CDR3 region is CATGNPPSGNTIYF. The CDR3 DNA is TGTGCCACAGGAAATCCTCCCTCTGGAAACACCATATATTTT. This chain joins TRBV18 and TRBJ1-3; D is unclear. Trimming shortened V by 10 bases and J by 0 bases, and 13 bases separated the two germline ends. The CDR3 is 14 residues long. Germline loops: CDR1 KGHSH, CDR2 LQKENI.